These T cell receptor beta chains were read from a single sample in a study of blood T cell repertoires in COVID-19. Using immunoSEQ multiplex PCR, the repertoire was profiled, and TCRdb retains in-frame clones only, with some absent. The repertoire holds 200,000 to 300,000 clones, with around 86% as singletons. The sample was peripheral blood. The receptors were sampled from a man in his forties who had recovered from COVID-19. CDR3s include the opening cysteine and the closing phenylalanine or tryptophan. D genes are given only for firm matches. A clone size is listed for some rows: how often the clone was seen (once, few, many), or a class if it is expanded.

size	V	D	J	CDR3	DNA
.	TRBV29-1	.	TRBJ1-2	CSAVQGNYGYTF	TGCAGCGCAGTCCAGGGGAACTATGGCTACACCTTC
.	TRBV5-1	.	TRBJ2-2	CASSFHLSGNTGELFF	TGCGCCAGCAGCTTCCACTTATCCGGGAACACCGGGGAGCTGTTTTTT
.	TRBV29-1	.	TRBJ2-1	CSVEASGPEQFF	TGCAGCGTTGAAGCGTCAGGGCCTGAGCAGTTCTTC
once	TRBV29-1	.	TRBJ2-5	CSVRQSQETQYF	TGCAGCGTTAGACAGTCCCAAGAGACCCAGTACTTC
.	TRBV5-8	.	TRBJ2-1	CASSHVQGSSYNEQFF	TGTGCCAGCAGCCACGTACAGGGAAGCTCCTACAATGAGCAGTTCTTC
.	TRBV7-9	TRBD2	TRBJ2-3	CASSLLAGDTQYF	TGTGCCAGCAGCTTACTAGCGGGGGATACGCAGTATTTT
.	TRBV3-1/TRBV3-2	.	TRBJ2-4	CASSQDPVLQYF	TGTGCCAGCAGCCAAGATCCGGTACTTCAGTACTTC
.	TRBV7-2	.	TRBJ1-2	CASSLGQGHNYGYTF	TGTGCCAGCAGCTTAGGGCAGGGGCATAACTATGGCTACACCTTC
.	TRBV7-6	TRBD1	TRBJ1-3	CASSPQGGTVLLGNTIYF	TGTGCCAGCAGCCCCCAGGGTGGGACAGTTCTATTAGGAAACACCATATATTTT
.	TRBV12-5	.	TRBJ1-4	CASGLGDEKLFF	TGTGCTAGTGGTTTGGGAGATGAAAAACTGTTTTTT
.	TRBV5-1	.	TRBJ2-7	CATSNPQGSNEQYF	TGCGCCACCTCCAACCCGCAGGGATCCAACGAGCAGTACTTC
.	TRBV7-9	.	TRBJ1-3	CASRSGYGNTIYF	TGTGCCAGCAGGTCAGGGTACGGAAACACCATATATTTT
.	TRBV15	.	TRBJ1-6	CATSRYQGSPLHF	TGTGCCACCAGCAGATACCAGGGTTCACCCCTCCACTTT
.	TRBV9	TRBD1	TRBJ1-1	CASSVGQGIGHMNTEAFF	TGTGCCAGCAGCGTAGGACAGGGGATCGGACATATGAACACTGAAGCTTTCTTT
.	TRBV6-2/TRBV6-3	TRBD2	TRBJ2-7	CASSLLAGPYEQYF	TGTGCCAGCAGTCTACTAGCGGGTCCCTACGAGCAGTACTTC
.	TRBV7-2	TRBD1	TRBJ1-2	CASSLVGGQRSYGYTF	TGTGCCAGCAGCTTAGTAGGGGGACAGAGAAGCTATGGCTACACCTTC
.	TRBV3-1/TRBV3-2	.	TRBJ2-1	CASSQAQGWDNEQFF	TGTGCCAGCAGCCAAGCGCAGGGTTGGGACAATGAGCAGTTCTTC
.	TRBV27	TRBD1	TRBJ1-4	CASSSDRAKLFF	TGTGCCAGCAGTTCTGACAGGGCAAAACTGTTTTTT
.	TRBV7-2	TRBD2	TRBJ2-7	CASAGLVSEQYF	TGTGCCTCGGCCGGACTAGTCTCCGAGCAGTACTTC
.	TRBV3-1/TRBV3-2	.	TRBJ2-7	CASSQEGKQAGYEQYF	TGTGCCAGCAGCCAAGAAGGGAAACAGGCTGGGTACGAGCAGTACTTC
.	TRBV7-2	TRBD2	TRBJ2-5	CASSLRLAGGETQYF	TGTGCCAGCAGCTTAAGACTAGCGGGAGGAGAGACCCAGTACTTC
.	TRBV5-6	.	TRBJ2-1	CASSQNPYNEQFF	TGTGCCAGCAGCCAGAATCCCTACAATGAGCAGTTCTTC
.	TRBV11-3	.	TRBJ1-1	CASSFSLNTEAFF	TGTGCCAGCAGCTTCAGTCTGAACACTGAAGCTTTCTTT
many	TRBV25-1	.	TRBJ2-5	CASSGQGRKETQYF	TGTGCCAGCAGTGGTCAGGGCCGCAAGGAGACCCAGTACTTC
.	TRBV5-1	TRBD1	TRBJ1-5	CASSLRPTGMGNQPQHF	TGCGCCAGCAGCTTGAGGCCGACAGGGATGGGGAATCAGCCCCAGCATTTT
.	TRBV7-9	TRBD1	TRBJ2-1	CASSPPRDRNNEQFF	TGTGCCAGCAGCCCCCCCCGGGACAGGAACAATGAGCAGTTCTTC
.	TRBV21-1	.	TRBJ2-2	CASSIRTPLSGELFF	TGTGCCAGCAGCATCCGGACACCTCTAAGCGGGGAGCTGTTTTTT
.	TRBV3-1/TRBV3-2	TRBD2	TRBJ2-7	CASSQGTSGMGYEQYF	TGTGCCAGCAGCCAAGGGACTAGCGGGATGGGCTACGAGCAGTACTTC
.	TRBV5-8	.	TRBJ1-5	CASSFQGISNQPQHF	TGTGCCAGCAGCTTCCAGGGTATCAGCAATCAGCCCCAGCATTTT
.	TRBV5-8	.	TRBJ2-7	CASRRRQPYEQYF	TGTGCCAGCAGACGCAGACAGCCCTACGAGCAGTACTTC
.	TRBV3-1/TRBV3-2	TRBD1	TRBJ1-1	CASSRDRGIPEAFF	TGTGCCAGCAGCCGTGACAGGGGAATACCTGAAGCTTTCTTT
.	TRBV24-1	.	TRBJ2-7	CATSDPGGEQYF	TGTGCCACCAGTGACCCCGGGGGCGAGCAGTACTTC
.	TRBV2	.	TRBJ2-4	CASAPGRAKNIQYF	TGTGCCAGTGCCCCGGGGAGGGCCAAAAACATTCAGTACTTC
few	TRBV7-7	.	TRBJ2-2	CASSSRTAGELFF	TGTGCCAGCAGCTCTCGGACAGCCGGGGAGCTGTTTTTT
.	TRBV27	TRBD1	TRBJ1-6	CAAGQGYNSPLHF	TGTGCCGCCGGACAGGGCTATAATTCACCCCTCCACTTT
.	TRBV6-6	TRBD2	TRBJ2-1	CASSLLAGGTYNEQFF	TGTGCCAGCAGTTTACTAGCGGGAGGCACCTACAATGAGCAGTTCTTC
.	TRBV9	TRBD1	TRBJ1-1	CASSPHHRGSTEAFF	TGTGCCAGCAGCCCCCACCACAGGGGTAGCACTGAAGCTTTCTTT
.	TRBV29-1	TRBD1	TRBJ1-1	CSVRRQGTGGAEAFF	TGCAGTGTCCGCCGACAGGGGACGGGTGGGGCTGAAGCTTTCTTT
few	TRBV2	.	TRBJ1-2	CASSFQRNRAPIYGYTF	TGTGCCAGCAGCTTCCAAAGAAACAGGGCTCCTATCTATGGCTACACCTTC
.	TRBV7-6	.	TRBJ2-7	CASSLATGNSYEQYF	TGTGCCAGCAGCTTAGCGACGGGGAACTCCTACGAGCAGTACTTC
.	TRBV7-2	.	TRBJ2-2	CASSLSGSNTGELFF	TGTGCCAGCAGCCTCTCAGGTTCAAACACCGGGGAGCTGTTTTTT
once	TRBV9	TRBD2	TRBJ2-3	CASSAGTSGTTSTDTQYF	TGTGCCAGCAGCGCCGGGACTAGCGGGACTACTAGCACAGATACGCAGTATTTT
once	TRBV12-3/TRBV12-4	.	TRBJ2-5	CASSVGPETQYF	TGTGCCAGCAGCGTCGGTCCCGAGACCCAGTACTTC
.	TRBV11-2	.	TRBJ2-7	CASSPMATTGYEQYF	TGTGCCAGCAGCCCGATGGCGACTACCGGCTACGAGCAGTACTTC
.	TRBV5-1	.	TRBJ1-4	CASSPPGVGEKLFF	TGCGCCAGCAGCCCCCCGGGGGTAGGTGAAAAACTGTTTTTT
.	TRBV4-3	.	TRBJ1-2	CASSQGLSNNYGYTF	TGCGCCAGCAGCCAGGGACTTTCGAATAACTATGGCTACACCTTC
few	TRBV9	.	TRBJ2-7	CASSVGPRLGYEQYF	TGTGCCAGCAGCGTGGGCCCAAGGCTCGGTTACGAGCAGTACTTC